Listed here is a single TCR beta chain. Its antigen remains unidentified. This entry belongs to a study of T cell repertoires in cytomegalovirus infection. Study-wide context: The authors used CMV epitopes that were HLA-C-restricted (recently identified) and HLA-B-restricted (well studied). Matching HLA type and CMV infection were both indicated by public TCR beta signatures.

The CDR3 is 16 residues long. Per germline, CDR1 SGHVS and CDR2 FNYEAQ. The V and J ends lost 5 bases and 4 bases respectively, with 17 bases between them. Findings and limits, study-wide: CMV-specific TCR beta clonotypes restricted by HLA-C were the ones dominating the ex vivo response. Individuals carrying CMV plus the relevant HLA were identified by cumulative frequency of public TCR beta families.

TCRdb independently ran MiXCR on the reads; one entry per CDR3 protein. The sample lists approximately 990,000 distinct CDR3 sequences; roughly 31% were seen once. The specimen was cultured CD8+ T cells from PBMCs, collected from culture after CMV antigen stimulation. The clonotype comes from a human donor in good health (CMV status not recorded). Some clones in this sample may be carry-over from other donors' samples. This chain links TRBV7-6 with TRBJ1-4, with D maybe TRBD1 (6 bases). The CDR3: CASSPVLDRFNEKLFF. The CDR3 nucleotides read TGTGCCAGCAGCCCTGTCCTAGACAGGTTTAATGAAAAACTGTTTTTT.